This TCR beta chain originates from a study of cytomegalovirus exposure and HLA in healthy donors (dated by TCRdb to about 2017). About the full investigation: In an earlier analysis of approximately 500 of the donors, 276 Gb of sequence data and about 110 million unique TCR beta sequences from 180 million or so T cells were reported. An early release that covered 640 HLA-typed donors contained approximately 300 gigabases of sequencing data and about 84 million unique TCR sequences. The genetic ancestry cluster associated with self-reported Caucasian donors included 81% of the roughly 400 genotyped donors. The aim of the study was to test whether cataloging public T cell receptors could identify signatures of past pathogen exposure. Using immunosequencing, the study profiled T cell repertoires from 550 to 750 subjects and related those repertoires to cytomegalovirus serostatus. Along with the roughly 700-subject first cohort, a separate validation cohort of 120 different subjects was used. To predict cytomegalovirus infection status, the study combined high-throughput TCR immunosequencing, statistical association of individual TCRs with disease status, and machine learning. To study patterns of TCR occurrence, a later analysis re-analyzed previously published TCR beta repertoires from 550 to 800 donors and added high-resolution HLA genotyping. The later analysis used no new phenotypic data to find candidate immune exposures, relying instead on TCR beta sequences and their occurrence across donors. An earlier analysis of some 500 of the donors used high-throughput TCR beta sequencing to judge whether each TCR beta V gene segment behaved as functional or pseudogenic. Donor age, sex, ethnicity and CMV serostatus were compiled together with the repertoire data. In a later genetic analysis, genome-wide SNP genotypes for about 55% of the 666 donors were used, and that subset was treated as a discovery cohort. Every repertoire in the discovery cohort had been generated on one and the same sequencing platform. Both class I and class II loci were covered by HLA typing, at four-digit resolution. The number of donors typed differed by locus, with about 629-630 for A, B, C, DRB1 and DQB1, more than 500 for DQA1, 600 to 610 for DPA1, and some 440 for DPB1. Four to six DR-DQ haplotypes were handled as single units for association and clustering, since linkage in the cohort was strong. Among around 400 genotyped donors of the cohort, an average of roughly 240,000 unique TCR beta nucleotide sequences were sequenced per donor, around 20% of them non-productive. The full study reports these points: A further reported finding was that TCR beta sequences accurately predicted the HLA-A and HLA-B alleles for most subjects in the first cohort. In an earlier analysis of some 500 of the donors, most TCR beta V segments appeared in productive rearrangements about 87% or about 30% of the time, broadly matching IMGT annotations. Roughly uniform sequencing depth across donors was assumed in presence/absence analyses, although this assumption may not hold. Several of the top co-occurrence clusters appeared to be linked to parvovirus B19, influenza, CMV and Epstein-Barr virus, according to a later analysis. Specific HLA alleles were associated with roughly 16,000 TCR beta sequences at a false discovery rate of 0.05 in a later analysis. Compared with the roughly 700-donor mean, donors in an Asian-associated ancestry cluster had fewer N-insertions in productive TCRs, according to a later genetic analysis. V-gene and J-gene trimming of TCR beta chains was associated with a missense DCLRE1C variant in a later genetic analysis, and the association was replicated in an independent cohort. Because HLA typing was unavailable for some donors at each locus, only the typed subset was used in association tests. Most CMV-associated TCR beta chains appeared to be HLA-restricted in a later analysis, and the HLA associations seemed to be driven largely by CMV exposure. Correlated functional status among segregating V segments might be attributable to linkage disequilibrium, but an unknown experimental factor could not be ruled out. In a later analysis, TCR association rates were found to vary across HLA loci, with the most associated TCRs seen for DRB1 alleles and the fewest for HLA-C alleles. The authors suggested that the approach could potentially be generalized to other disease states and immunological phenotypes. Across donors, most TCR sequences were observed very rarely, whereas some public TCRs were present in many individuals. A group of highly shared sequence variants was considered likely to be a technical artifact of the sequencing pipeline. Some IMGT-functional V segments, including TRBV6-2 and TRBV6-3, could not be told apart with the 87-base-pair reads, so those segments were excluded. When HLA alleles, especially DR and DQ, strongly co-occurred, TCR associations were difficult to assign to individual alleles. For the cohort, immune exposure information was limited to CMV serostatus. In a later analysis, HLA-associated TCR beta chains were found to be more clonally expanded and to have lower generation probabilities than equally common non-associated chains. In both the original and validation cohorts, the classifier was reported to diagnose cytomegalovirus status with high specificity and sensitivity. Because counts were too low, about 15 rarely observed V segments, including chromosome 9 orphons, were left out of the earlier analysis of about 620 of the donors. In vitro tests confirmed that a few of the cytomegalovirus-associated TCR beta chains recognize cytomegalovirus antigens. A total of roughly 160 TCR beta chains were listed by the study as associated with cytomegalovirus. In this cohort, only TCR beta chains were sequenced, and detectable features were limited by the absence of alpha or paired-chain data.

This clone was detected a few times. The target of this receptor is not known. No clone much larger than this one lies a single base away; base qualities are absent. To prepare the library, the immunoSEQ multiplex PCR assay was applied. A mixture of 60 forward primers for TCR Vbeta segments and 13 reverse primers for TCR Jbeta segments was used in the multiplex PCR. Amplification of the CDR3 region of rearranged TCR beta genes was performed with a multiplex PCR assay on genomic DNA. On the Illumina HiSeq System, the amplified TCR beta libraries were sequenced as 87-base-pair reads. The original pipeline was this. In a later analysis, roughly 80 million unique TCR beta chains were counted across the 650 to 700 repertoires, and about 9.9 million of these chains were shared by at least two donors. Raw reads were error-corrected and collapsed into unique sequences by a nearest-neighbor algorithm in which closely related sequences were merged to remove PCR and sequencing errors. Alignment of CDR3 sequences to IMGT reference sequences was used to assign V, D and J gene segments. Each retained sequence needed at least a six-nucleotide match to both a V gene segment and a J gene segment. Rearrangements were classified as productive when the CDR3 lacked stop codons and remained in frame with V and J, and all other rearrangements were classified as non-productive. Following IMGT convention, CDR3 was defined as the stretch from the second conserved V-encoded cysteine to the conserved J-encoded phenylalanine. The earlier analysis of about 620 of the donors excluded sequences that lacked an unambiguous match to a single V gene segment. An earlier analysis of 500 to 600 of the donors classified V segments as functional when productive rearrangements were above 56.7% and as segregating when the standard deviation between donors was above 5%. To diagnose cytomegalovirus status from the catalog of TCR beta chain sequences, a statistical classification framework was built. In a later analysis, V and J genes were assigned by comparing TCR nucleotide sequences against IMGT/GENE-DB human TR gene sequences. In a later analysis, CDR3 sequences and most-parsimonious VDJ recombination scenarios were assigned using the TCRdist pipeline. In a later analysis, each TCR beta chain was defined by its CDR3 amino acid sequence together with its V-gene family, and reads lacking a unique V-gene family were excluded. To address suspected cross-contamination and a sequencing artifact, a later analysis removed roughly 580 highly shared, low-generation-probability nucleotide sequences. A later analysis calculated a clonal expansion index for each public chain from normalized within-repertoire ranks of inferred template counts. In a later analysis, generation probabilities were computed with a VDJ recombination model fitted to out-of-frame rearrangements, and the resulting probabilities were checked against IGoR. In a later analysis, hypergeometric tests were used to score TCR-TCR, TCR-HLA and TCR-CMV co-occurrence, with a repertoire-size bias correction applied to TCR pairs. To estimate false discovery rates, a later analysis permuted the HLA or CMV assignments 20 times. In a later analysis, co-occurring TCRs were grouped using DBSCAN, with TCRdist sequence similarity added in when clustering inside HLA-allele-positive subsets. For co-occurrence clustering, repertoires with fewer than 30,000 or more than 120,000 public chains were excluded, along with about five repertoires with anomalous nucleotide sharing. The immuneACCESS repertoire file appears here via TCRdb, limited to in-frame rearrangements. These files lack a portion of the clones; in checked studies, under half of the deficit traces to unresolved V genes, and the cause of the others is not known. The V and J calls and clone size come from that table; D and trimming were worked out from the DNA. The sample includes around 180,000 clones, with approximately 86% observed a single time. The ten most abundant clones make up 1.5% to 2% of the sample.

In the germline V gene, CDR1 corresponds to SGDLS and CDR2 to YYNGEE. The V end gives up 2 bases and the J end 7 bases, leaving 5 bases in the junction not matched to a gene. The CDR3 measures 13 amino acids from cysteine to phenylalanine. Just CDR3 DNA is preserved here, 39 bases in frame from base 1. In total, 500 to 700 healthy bone marrow donors made up the cohort. At the time of sampling, every cohort member was nominally healthy, though immune exposures that went unrecorded were likely present. The donor was CMV seronegative and was included in the group of a few hundred seronegative cohort members. A peripheral blood sample was provided by each donor, and peripheral blood mononuclear cells were used for TCR beta sequencing. The Qiagen DNeasy Blood Extraction Kit was used to extract genomic DNA from the blood cell samples.

The V and J segments used are TRBV9 and TRBJ2-7; TRBD1 matches 8 bases in the middle. This TCR derives from a woman aged 18-35 years in good health and CMV-seronegative. Sequences were obtained from PBMCs. The nucleotide sequence reads as follows: TGTGCCAGCAGCGTGGGGACAGGTCGTGAGCAGTACTTC. This is translated as CASSVGTGREQYF.